The T cell receptor (beta chain) described here comes from a study of blood T cell repertoires in COVID-19. Study in general: Spain, Italy and the United States supplied samples that represented acute and convalescent COVID-19.

Repertoires were generated with immunoSEQ multiplex PCR, while TCRdb's copy carries only in-frame clones and drops some. This sample has approximately 110,000 clones, with 70% to 90% found just once. Unmatched junction bases numbered 10, after V lost 7 bases and J lost 5 bases. The CDR3 extends over 15 amino acids. Looked up from germline, CDR1 is MDHEN and CDR2 is SYDVKM. This clonotype was sampled from a human donor in a cohort sampled during active COVID-19. The chain uses TRBV28 and TRBJ2-3, with 9 bases lining up with TRBD2. Sequenced input: peripheral blood. In DNA form, the CDR3 reads TGTGCCAGCACAAGCGGGAGGAAACGAGTAGATACGCAGTATTTT. As protein: CASTSGRKRVDTQYF.